The 19 T cell receptor beta chains in this list originate from one sample, sequenced in a study of blood T cell repertoires in COVID-19. Some clones are missing from TCRdb's copy, which holds only in-frame ones; the method was immunoSEQ multiplex PCR. The data show 60,000 to 90,000 clones, with 80% to 90% seen just once and 9.5% to 13% held by the top ten. Sequenced: peripheral blood. The source of these receptors is a man between 60 and 75 years old with COVID-19, enrolled during active disease.

This chain links TRBV24-1 with TRBJ1-2; D possibly corresponds to TRBD1 (6 bases). Germline lookup yields CDR1 KGHDR and CDR2 SFDVKD. V lost 4 bases and J 2 bases, leaving 13 bases between the germline ends. The CDR3 runs to 15 residues. This chain's CDR3 is CATSEPETGNYGYTF. As DNA, the CDR3 is TGTGCCACCAGTGAGCCCGAAACAGGGAACTATGGCTACACCTTC.

V gene TRBV6-5 combines with J gene TRBJ2-7; TRBD2 agrees at 10 bases. The ends lost 5 bases at V and 4 bases at J; junction bases unmatched: 8. This CDR3 contains 15 residues. Looked up from germline, CDR1 is MNHEY and CDR2 is SVGAGI. The CDR3 DNA reads TGTGCCAGCAGTAGGAGCGGGAGGGCCGTATACGAGCAGTACTTC. Translated: CASSRSGRAVYEQYF.

V usage is TRBV6-5 and J usage is TRBJ1-4; 12 bases fit TRBD1. The CDR3 sequence is 16 residues long. Germline V gives CDR1 MNHEY, CDR2 SVGAGI. V shed 4 bases, J shed 7 bases, and the junction held 7 bases outside the gene matches. CDR3 residues: CASSLQGTGGVEKLFF. CDR3 DNA: TGTGCCAGCAGTTTGCAGGGGACAGGGGGCGTTGAAAAACTGTTTTTT.

The chain carries TRBV5-1 and TRBJ2-5; 9 bases are shared with TRBD2. After removal of 4 bases from V and 2 bases from J, the junction contained 12 bases not matched to a gene. The CDR3 length is 17 residues. The germline CDR1 and CDR2 sequences are SGHRS and YFSETQ. For the CDR3, the DNA is TGCGCCAGCAGCGACAAATTGACTAGCGGACAGCAAGAGACCCAGTACTTC. Amino acids: CASSDKLTSGQQETQYF.

The chain joins TRBV29-1 to TRBJ2-6; a possible D gene is TRBD2 (5 bases). Germline V gives CDR1 SQVTM, CDR2 ANQGSEA. Deletions cut 2 bases from V and 1 base from J, with 15 bases between. This CDR3 has 17 residues. CDR3 bases: TGCAGCGTTGAACCCGACGGACTTGGATCTGGGGCCAACGTCCTGACTTTC. This gives the protein CSVEPDGLGSGANVLTF.

This chain uses TRBV9 with TRBJ2-1; TRBD2 matches at 7 bases. The germline CDR1 and CDR2 sequences are SGDLS and YYNGEE. J gave up 0 bases and V 3 bases, and 15 bases lay outside the gene matches. CDR3 length equals 19 residues. CDR3 nucleotides: TGTGCCAGCAGCGGACCCTTTGGGGGGGGACTTAGCTCCTACAATGAGCAGTTCTTC. Protein sequence: CASSGPFGGGLSSYNEQFF. The full variable domain, completed using reference TRBV9 and TRBJ2-1, is DSGVTQTPKHLITATGQRVTLRCSPRSGDLSVYWYQQSLDQGLQFLIQYYNGEERAKGNILERFSAQQFPDLHSELNLSSLELGDSALYFCASSGPFGGGLSSYNEQFFGPGTRLTVL.

The V call is TRBV7-2, the J call TRBJ2-1, with TRBD2 matching 8 bases. Germline trimming cut 2 bases from V and 4 bases from J; bases unmatched to any gene: 4. Germline V gives CDR1 SGHTA, CDR2 FQGNSA. The CDR3 is 15 amino acids. The CDR3 DNA sequence: TGTGCCAGCAGCTTATGGGCTAGCGGGTACAATGAGCAGTTCTTC. Residues: CASSLWASGYNEQFF.

The gene calls are TRBV6-6 and TRBJ2-2, with 7 bases that match TRBD1. The CDR3 contains 16 residues. V was clipped by 4 bases and J by 2 bases; unmatched bases: 7. Germline V gene sequence: CDR1 MNHNY, CDR2 SVGAGI (reference sequence). CDR3 residues: CASSSTGTDNTGELFF. The CDR3 region has the DNA TGTGCCAGCAGTTCAACCGGGACAGACAACACCGGGGAGCTGTTTTTT.

The gene calls are TRBV20-1 and TRBJ2-3, with D uncertain. Germline-derived CDR1 and CDR2 are DFQATT and SNEGSKA (reference sequence). The CDR3 extends over 11 amino acids. V was shortened by 4 bases and J by 1 base, with 3 bases between the two germline ends. For the CDR3, the DNA is TGCAGTGCTACTCGCACAGATACGCAGTATTTT. This codes for CSATRTDTQYF.

V gene TRBV10-2 combines with J gene TRBJ2-1; TRBD2 matches 12 bases. The junction had 2 bases not matched to a gene; V was cut back by 0 bases and J by 2 bases. The CDR3 is made up of 17 amino acids. Germline V gives CDR1 WSHSY, CDR2 SAAADI. Here the CDR3 reads CASSESRLAGAYNEQFF. As DNA, the CDR3 is TGCGCCAGCAGTGAGTCTCGACTAGCGGGGGCCTACAATGAGCAGTTCTTC.

The chain joins TRBV23-1 to TRBJ1-5, with a tentative D call TRBD1 (5 bases). TRBV23-1 is an open reading frame, and its role is uncertain. The CDR3 is 20 residues long. Deletions cut 5 bases from V and 4 bases from J, with 30 bases between. CDR3 protein: CASSNTHPLRGWDRNQPQHF. DNA for the CDR3: TGCGCCAGCAGTAACACACACCCCTTGCGGGGCTGGGACCGAAATCAGCCCCAGCATTTT.

The J gene is TRBJ1-5, the V gene TRBV5-4, with D unclear. Germline CDR1 is SGHNT and CDR2 is YYREEE (reference sequence). This CDR3 contains 13 residues. V was cut by 1 base and J by 2 bases, with 4 bases left in between. CDR3 sequence: CASSLQGNQPQHF. In nucleotides, the CDR3 is TGTGCCAGCAGCTTGCAGGGCAATCAGCCCCAGCATTTT.

The rearrangement uses TRBV19 and TRBJ2-1; TRBD2 aligns across 7 bases. There are 14 residues in the CDR3. Germline CDR1 is LNHDA and CDR2 is SQIVND (reference sequence). Germline trimming cut 5 bases from V and 6 bases from J; bases unmatched to any gene: 7. The CDR3: CASSQAGLFNEQFF. The CDR3 DNA reads as TGTGCCAGTAGTCAAGCGGGGCTATTCAATGAGCAGTTCTTC.

This chain links TRBV24-1 with TRBJ2-1; D is perhaps TRBD1 (6 bases). CDR3 length equals 16 residues. CDR1 is KGHDR and CDR2 is SFDVKD in the germline V gene. V lost 0 bases and J 1 base, leaving 9 bases between the germline ends. In DNA form, the CDR3 reads TGTGCCACCAGTGATTTGCACCAGGGGTCCTACAATGAGCAGTTCTTC. Encoded protein: CATSDLHQGSYNEQFF.

This chain uses TRBV5-6 with TRBJ1-2; D not certain. Germline CDR1 reads SGHDT; CDR2 reads YYEEEE. Trimming removed 5 bases at V and 8 bases at J, with 13 bases between. This CDR3 is built from 12 residues. CDR3 region: CASRGRAWGYTF. CDR3 in DNA: TGTGCCAGCAGAGGGAGGGCTTGGGGCTACACCTTC.

The chain links TRBV11-1 to TRBJ2-1, with no clear D. Between the trimmed V and J ends, which lost 5 bases and 10 bases, there was a span of 9 bases. The CDR3 is 11 amino acids. Germline V gene lookup returns CDR1 SGHAT and CDR2 FQDESV (reference sequence). CDR3 sequence: CASSPNWEQFF. The CDR3 DNA sequence: TGTGCCAGCAGCCCAAACTGGGAGCAGTTCTTC. The full variable domain, with the rest looked up from reference TRBV11-1 and TRBJ2-1, is EAEVAQSPRYKITEKSQAVAFWCDPISGHATLYWYRQILGQGPELLVQFQDESVVDDSQLPKDRFSAERLKGVDSTLKIQPAELGDSAMYLCASSPNWEQFFGPGTRLTVL.

DNA of the CDR3: TGTGCCAGCAGCTTAGTGGCCTCGGGTATCGATGAGCAGTTCTTC. Translating it yields CASSLVASGIDEQFF. The chain recombines TRBV7-2 with TRBJ2-1; D is undetermined. Trimming took off 1 base at V and 8 bases at J, with 15 bases between the two ends. This CDR3 has 15 residues. Germline CDR1 is SGHTA and CDR2 is FQGNSA. The full variable domain, rest sourced from reference TRBV7-2 and TRBJ2-1, is GAGVSQSPSNKVTEKGKDVELRCDPISGHTALYWYRQSLGQGLEFLIYFQGNSAPDKSGLPSDRFSAERTGGSVSTLTIQRTQQEDSAVYLCASSLVASGIDEQFFGPGTRLTVL.

The genes are TRBV6-4 and TRBJ2-5; 13 bases are a match to TRBD2. The CDR3 sequence is 17 residues long. Germline V gene data show CDR1 as MRHNA and CDR2 as SNTAGT. V lost 2 bases, J lost 1 base, and 4 bases stayed unmatched. The CDR3 DNA reads as TGTGCCAGCAGTGACAGGACTAGCGGGAGTTCCCAAGAGACCCAGTACTTC. As protein: CASSDRTSGSSQETQYF.

The chain uses TRBV10-3 and TRBJ1-2; possibly TRBD1 for D (6 bases). Germline CDR1 ENHRY, CDR2 SYGVKD. With 0 bases removed from V and 5 bases from J, the gap between germline ends came to 13 bases. The CDR3 runs 15 residues. The CDR3 sequence: CAISESTGTIYGYTF. The DNA of the CDR3 is TGTGCCATCAGTGAGTCGACAGGCACGATATATGGCTACACCTTC.